A selection of T cell receptor beta chains follows, all from one sample in a study of T cell responses to AZD1222 COVID-19 vaccine. The assay was immunoSEQ multiplex PCR, and TCRdb's table has in-frame clones only and misses some. Of approximately 150,000 clones detected, 88% appear once; the ten largest clones hold about 3.3%. The sample here was peripheral blood, taken on day 0 of MenACWY control vaccination. The receptors were sampled from an adult in good health. CDR3s include the opening cysteine and the closing phenylalanine or tryptophan. Expanded clones get a size class; other rows say once, few or many, or leave the size out.

J gene,V gene,clone size,CDR3 protein
TRBJ2-7,TRBV9,NA,CASSKGTSALSEQYF
TRBJ2-7,TRBV2,few,CASRVPGDGVEQYF
TRBJ2-7,TRBV28,NA,CATQDRGVSYEQYF
TRBJ2-7,TRBV19,NA,CASSITGGYEQYF
TRBJ2-5,TRBV11-2,NA,CASSLVGDSYETQYF
TRBJ1-1,TRBV6-5,NA,CASRAAARDEAFF
TRBJ1-5,TRBV20-1,NA,CSASRGVIVPQHF
TRBJ1-5,TRBV2,NA,CASRIRTGHSNQPQHF
TRBJ1-5,TRBV19,NA,CASSGLAASDQPQHF
TRBJ2-5,TRBV4-3,NA,CASSQEGTSGSETQYF
TRBJ2-7,TRBV5-4,once,CASGDDRADEQYF
TRBJ1-2,TRBV5-1,NA,CASSPLQGPYGYTF
TRBJ2-7,TRBV6-2/TRBV6-3,few,CASSYVLDAQLYF
TRBJ1-5,TRBV6-6,once,CASSDPSSNQPQHF
TRBJ1-1,TRBV3-1/TRBV3-2,NA,CASSQGAYRGVTEAFF
TRBJ2-3,TRBV7-8,NA,CASSPLRQGRSDTQYF
TRBJ2-6,TRBV19,NA,CASSTTGTGSGANVLTF
TRBJ1-1,TRBV28,NA,CASSIVRGMNTEAFF
TRBJ2-7,TRBV5-1,NA,CASSRGLKEAYEQYF
TRBJ2-2,TRBV28,once,CASRGQGHTGELFF
TRBJ2-3,TRBV5-4,few,CASSPGTSGGEDTQYF
TRBJ1-6,TRBV28,NA,CASSLEGSYYNSPLHF
TRBJ2-2,TRBV29-1,NA,CSAYPGGYDGELFF
TRBJ1-2,TRBV28,NA,CASSYRGKSYGYTF
TRBJ2-2,TRBV3-1/TRBV3-2,NA,CASSYSGTSNTGELFF
TRBJ1-1,TRBV5-6,NA,CASSPRVINTEAFF
TRBJ2-7,TRBV7-2,NA,CASTPVVAYEQYF
TRBJ1-1,TRBV14,NA,CASSQAGGVTEAFF
TRBJ1-5,TRBV6-5,NA,CASSGSSRTQPQHF
TRBJ2-4,TRBV7-3,NA,CASSLTPSTGQEGIQYF
TRBJ2-1,TRBV15,NA,CATSRGAGTSGNNEQFF
TRBJ2-7,TRBV5-1,NA,CASSPMIGTSGRNGHEQYF
TRBJ2-7,TRBV30,NA,CAFSPRGPYEQYF
TRBJ1-2,TRBV7-9,NA,CASQGGYGYTF
TRBJ2-7,TRBV19,NA,CASSIDSQTASYEQYF
TRBJ2-1,TRBV5-1,NA,CASSLALGLDEQFF
TRBJ2-7,TRBV15,NA,CATSRDRASGGLPYEQYF
TRBJ1-2,TRBV30,NA,CAWRQVNYGYTF
TRBJ2-7,TRBV30,NA,CAWSTGRAEQYF
TRBJ2-1,TRBV28,NA,CASSLGTLLAGGPYNEQFF
TRBJ2-3,TRBV30,NA,CAWSDAAATFTDTQYF